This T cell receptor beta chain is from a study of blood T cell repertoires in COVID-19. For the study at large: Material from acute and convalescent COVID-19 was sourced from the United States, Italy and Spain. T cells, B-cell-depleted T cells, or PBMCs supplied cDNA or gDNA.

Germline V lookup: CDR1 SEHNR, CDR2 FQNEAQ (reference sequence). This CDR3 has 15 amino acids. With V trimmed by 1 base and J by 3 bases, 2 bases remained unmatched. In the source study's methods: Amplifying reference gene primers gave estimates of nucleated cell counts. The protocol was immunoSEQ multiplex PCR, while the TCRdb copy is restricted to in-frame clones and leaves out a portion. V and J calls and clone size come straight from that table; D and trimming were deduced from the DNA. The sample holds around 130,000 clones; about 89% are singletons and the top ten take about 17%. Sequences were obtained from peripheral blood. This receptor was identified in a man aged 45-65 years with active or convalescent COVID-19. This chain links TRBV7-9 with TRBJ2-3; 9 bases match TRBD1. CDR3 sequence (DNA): TGTGCCAGCAGCTTAGGTGGACAGGGGACAGATACGCAGTATTTT. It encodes CASSLGGQGTDTQYF. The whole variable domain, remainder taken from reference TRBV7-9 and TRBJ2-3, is DTGVSQNPRHKITKRGQNVTFRCDPISEHNRLYWYRQTLGQGPEFLTYFQNEAQLEKSRLLSDRFSAERPKGSFSTLEIQRTEQGDSAMYLCASSLGGQGTDTQYFGPGTRLTVL.